The clone carrying this TCR beta chain was observed a handful of times. Antigen specificity is unknown. The sample originates from a study of beta chain features in type 1 diabetes. Findings and caveats of the study: Researchers report that Type 1 diabetes patients had moderately but significantly shorter TCRB CDR3s across all four CD4+ subsets.

Germline V CDR1 and CDR2: MNHNS, SASEGT. The V gene end was trimmed by 1 base and the J gene end by 6 bases; junction bases not matched to a gene: 4. CDR3 length: 15 residues. The whole isolated RNA underwent reverse transcription, so sequencing captured expressed TCRB transcripts. The assay was immunoSEQ multiplex PCR, and TCRdb's table has in-frame clones only and misses some. The table shows about 340,000 clones, with around 8.5% occurring only once. The TCR originated in a man under 40 with type 1 diabetes. Sequenced: central memory CD4+ T cells from blood. The chain has TRBV6-1 and TRBJ2-5; TRBD1 matches 11 bases. The CDR3 coding sequence is TGTGCCAGCAGTGAAGGGACAGGGGGCAGGAAGACCCAGTACTTC. Translated, it gives CASSEGTGGRKTQYF.